These T cell receptor beta chains were read from a single sample in a study of blood T cell repertoires in COVID-19. Repertoires were generated with immunoSEQ multiplex PCR, while TCRdb's copy carries only in-frame clones and drops some. The sample has 78,000 or so clones, 65% to 90% seen once. Sequenced input: peripheral blood. Source of these receptors: an older woman with acute or convalescent COVID-19. CDR3s include the opening cysteine and the closing phenylalanine or tryptophan. Size is stated for part of the rows, as once, few or many counts, or as a class when the clone is expanded.

v_call	clone_size	j_call	cdr3_aa
TRBV10-2	-	TRBJ2-3	CASTAVLAGAGTDTQYF
TRBV23-1	-	TRBJ2-5	CASSQRGGVGETQYF
TRBV19	few	TRBJ1-2	CASSLGTDFNYGYTF
TRBV24-1	few	TRBJ2-2	CATSFPAGELFF
TRBV6-1	few	TRBJ2-2	CASSESKNTGELFF
TRBV2	once	TRBJ1-6	CASRTKSSYNSPLHF
TRBV2	once	TRBJ1-1	CASSESGFDTEAFF
TRBV6-1	-	TRBJ1-1	CASSERVGTEAFF
TRBV7-2	-	TRBJ2-5	CASSSLSGETQYF
TRBV19	-	TRBJ1-1	CASSIDSRNTEAFF
TRBV3-1/TRBV3-2	-	TRBJ2-2	CASSGRGYTGELFF
TRBV7-9	-	TRBJ2-2	CASSRSGGTGELFF
TRBV11-2	-	TRBJ1-2	CASSLAQAGVYGYTF
TRBV7-7	-	TRBJ2-7	CASSPTDRSEEQYF
TRBV3-1/TRBV3-2	-	TRBJ2-7	CASSPIHRTSSYEQYF
TRBV5-8	-	TRBJ2-3	CASSKVPGLALTDTQYF
TRBV5-1	once	TRBJ1-1	CASCLQGWNTEAFF
TRBV9	once	TRBJ2-5	CASSALVGGQETQYF
TRBV12-5	-	TRBJ2-1	CASGAPRTGVSGPYNEQFF
TRBV3-1/TRBV3-2	-	TRBJ2-2	CASSSTGVGELFF
TRBV7-9	-	TRBJ1-2	CASSLKGVDYGYTF
TRBV11-2	-	TRBJ1-1	CASSLEPGMNTEAFF
TRBV21-1	-	TRBJ1-1	CASSGRTGPGTEAFF
TRBV9	once	TRBJ1-5	CASSGGPPEGPQHF
TRBV19	-	TRBJ1-4	CASHEGREGEKLFF
TRBV18	-	TRBJ1-1	CASSPPIGGQGGNTEAFF
TRBV3-1/TRBV3-2	once	TRBJ2-5	CASSPGQIETQYF